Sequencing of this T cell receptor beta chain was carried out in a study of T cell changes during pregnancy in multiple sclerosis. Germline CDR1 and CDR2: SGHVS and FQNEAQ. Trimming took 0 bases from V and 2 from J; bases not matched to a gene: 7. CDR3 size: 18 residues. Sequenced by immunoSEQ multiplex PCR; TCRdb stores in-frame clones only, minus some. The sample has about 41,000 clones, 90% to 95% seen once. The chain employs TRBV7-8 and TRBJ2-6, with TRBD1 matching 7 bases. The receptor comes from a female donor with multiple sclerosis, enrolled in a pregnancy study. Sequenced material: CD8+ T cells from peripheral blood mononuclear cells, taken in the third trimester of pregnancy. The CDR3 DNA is TGTGCCAGCAGCTTAGCGCAGGGGGTGATTACTGGGGCCAACGTCCTGACTTTC. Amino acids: CASSLAQGVITGANVLTF.